This T cell receptor (beta chain) stems from a study of cytomegalovirus exposure and HLA in healthy donors. In the PCR, 60 Vbeta and 13 Jbeta primers were used. Libraries were prepared by immunoSEQ multiplex PCR; TCRdb keeps only in-frame clonotypes and omits some of them. The repertoire has about 97,000 clones, roughly two thirds of them found once; the top ten carry approximately 3.5%. V was shortened by 1 base and J by 3 bases, with 8 bases between the two germline ends. Germline V CDR1 and CDR2: SSHAT, FNYEAQ (reference sequence). The CDR3 has 14 residues. The gene calls are TRBV7-7 and TRBJ2-3; D remains ambiguous. The receptor's source is a man aged 35 to 55 in good health and CMV-seronegative. Specimen: PBMCs. CDR3 region: CASSLESGTDTQYF. The CDR3 DNA follows: TGTGCCAGCAGCTTAGAATCCGGGACAGATACGCAGTATTTT.